The T cell receptor beta chain under discussion was sequenced for a study of blood T cell repertoires in COVID-19. Across the study: Samples came from the United States, Italy and Spain, spanning acute and convalescent COVID-19. PBMCs, B-cell-depleted T cells, or T cells were the source of the cDNA or gDNA that made up the material.

The V gene's germline CDR1 is MDHEN and CDR2 SYDVKM. The ends lost 4 bases at V and 6 bases at J; junction bases unmatched: 3. This CDR3 region has 13 residues. The Seattle site enrolled patients during active infection and followed them longitudinally. Under the authors' procedure: How many nucleated cells were present was estimated from reference gene primer amplification. TCRdb's table, derived via immunoSEQ multiplex PCR, lists solely in-frame clones and lacks some. Clone size and the V and J calls come from that table; the DNA yielded D and trimming. The repertoire holds 250,000 to 300,000 clones, with roughly nine tenths as singletons.

This rearrangement joins TRBV28 to TRBJ2-1; TRBD2 aligns across 7 bases. The sample was peripheral blood. The origin of this receptor is a woman aged 30 to 39 with COVID-19, enrolled during active disease. CDR3 sequence: CASSSAGVNEQFF. The CDR3 region has the DNA TGTGCCAGCAGTTCTGCGGGGGTCAATGAGCAGTTCTTC.